The rows below give T cell receptor beta chains drawn from one sample of a study of technical replicates of blood from a handful of donors. Measured with immunoSEQ multiplex PCR; TCRdb has only the in-frame clones, and not every one. The table shows tens of thousands of clones, with around 95% occurring only once. The sequenced sample consisted of T cells isolated from PBMCs. The receptors were gathered from a human donor in good health. Both conserved end residues are part of each CDR3. The size field is filled for only some rows; it gives once, few, many or a size class.

NA	TRBV4-2	TRBJ2-1	CACSSDRTANEQFF
NA	TRBV9	TRBJ2-2	CASSIRTGTIGELFF
once	TRBV19	TRBJ2-2	CASSRGNTGELFF
NA	TRBV6-5	TRBJ2-3	CASSKGLAGVGTQYF
NA	TRBV15	TRBJ2-7	CATSRSRGASSYEQYF
NA	TRBV27	TRBJ2-1	CASSSIRLRGSSGIDEQFF
NA	TRBV7-8	TRBJ2-5	CASSAGQRYQETQYF
NA	TRBV11-1	TRBJ1-1	CASSFGQGDTEAFF
NA	TRBV4-2	TRBJ2-2	CASSQKGTGELFF
NA	TRBV28	TRBJ2-6	CASRIAGANVLTF
NA	TRBV6-1	TRBJ1-3	CASGRVSGNTIYF
NA	TRBV7-8	TRBJ2-1	CASSQTWDRFDSYNEQFF
NA	TRBV11-2	TRBJ2-5	CASSLGMQGEYVETQYF
NA	TRBV6-5	TRBJ2-7	CASSYVVSSYEQYF